This passage covers 30 T cell receptor beta chains from one sample sequenced in a study of T-cell memory formation after mild COVID-19. MiXCR, run by TCRdb on the 5' RACE reads, gives a single entry per CDR3 protein. The data contain a few hundred thousand distinct CDR3 sequences, roughly 30% of them seen just once; the ten biggest clones take up more than 9.5%. Specimen: PBMCs or a T cell subset sorted from them (not recorded which). All receptors come from an adult woman who had mild COVID-19 (a few samples of this study predate the infection). Cell type and time point are not known.

The chain is built from TRBV2 and TRBJ1-1, with TRBD1 identical over 8 bases. This CDR3 spans 14 amino acids. CDR1 is SNHLY and CDR2 is FYNNEI in the germline V gene. With 8 bases clipped from V and 9 bases from J, the junction kept 14 bases outside the gene matches. This chain's CDR3 is CASAPGGRGQKAFF. Written as DNA, the CDR3 is TGTGCCAGCGCTCCGGGCGGCAGGGGGCAGAAAGCTTTCTTT.

The chain recombines TRBV7-9 with TRBJ2-5; 10 nucleotides match TRBD1. From germline, CDR1 is SEHNR and CDR2 FQNEAQ (reference sequence). This CDR3 has 16 residues. With 6 bases clipped from V and 0 bases from J, the junction kept 7 bases outside the gene matches. CDR3 amino acids: CASRGTGDTYQETQYF. The CDR3 DNA sequence: TGTGCCAGCAGGGGGACAGGGGATACCTACCAAGAGACCCAGTACTTC.

This clonotype has a handful of counts. V gene TRBV5-4 combines with J gene TRBJ2-1, with TRBD1 matching 11 bases. The junction had 3 bases not matched to a gene; V was cut back by 1 base and J by 6 bases. This CDR3 spans 15 amino acids. The germline CDR1 and CDR2 sequences are SGHNT and YYREEE (reference sequence). In DNA, the CDR3 is TGTGCCAGCAGCTTGTTCGGGACAGGGGGCAATGAGCAGTTCTTC. Amino acid sequence: CASSLFGTGGNEQFF.

This sequence joins TRBV6-6 and TRBJ2-7, with 11 bases matching TRBD1. V dropped 5 bases and J dropped 0; count of bases not matched to a gene: 3. The CDR3 sequence is 15 residues long. Per the germline V gene, CDR1 is MNHNY and CDR2 is SVGAGI (reference sequence). Here the CDR3 reads CASSAGTGGSYEQYF. The CDR3 coding sequence is TGTGCCAGCAGTGCCGGGACAGGGGGCTCCTACGAGCAGTACTTC.

The chain employs TRBV5-1 and TRBJ1-1; no firm D call. This CDR3 comprises 15 residues. Germline values: CDR1 SGHRS, CDR2 YFSETQ. Trimming stripped 6 bases from V and 0 bases from J, with 15 bases between. The CDR3: CASTPIWSMNTEAFF. The CDR3 nucleotides read TGCGCCAGCACCCCTATTTGGTCCATGAACACTGAAGCTTTCTTT.

The chain carries TRBV5-1 and TRBJ2-1, with D possibly matching TRBD1 (5 bases). Germline CDR1 SGHRS, CDR2 YFSETQ. V was clipped by 1 base and J by 0 bases, with 8 bases between them. CDR3 length equals 15 residues. CDR3 in DNA: TGCGCCAGCAGCTTGTGGGGCAGCTCCTACAATGAGCAGTTCTTC. The encoded protein is CASSLWGSSYNEQFF.

The chain employs TRBV29-1 and TRBJ2-1, with a tentative D call TRBD2 (5 bases). Germline assignment: CDR1 SQVTM and CDR2 ANQGSEA. This CDR3 region has 12 residues. V was pared by 3 bases and J by 6 bases, with 9 bases between. CDR3 in DNA: TGCAGCGTTGACAAAGGGAGCAATGAGCAGTTCTTC. Its translation: CSVDKGSNEQFF.

This clonotype turned up a few times. The rearrangement links TRBV20-1 to TRBJ2-1; D perhaps matches TRBD1 (6 bases). The CDR3 consists of 15 residues. Trimming pared 5 bases from V and 1 base from J, leaving 15 bases between. Looked up from germline, CDR1 is DFQATT and CDR2 is SNEGSKA (reference sequence). In DNA, the CDR3 is TGCAGTGCTGGGACAATAGGGGTTTCCTACAATGAGCAGTTCTTC. Encoded protein: CSAGTIGVSYNEQFF.

The gene calls are TRBV7-4 and TRBJ2-7, with a weak D call TRBD2 (6 bases). CDR1 and CDR2 (germline): SGHVT, SQSDAQ. CDR3 length equals 17 residues. The germline V and J ends were trimmed by 5 bases and 0 bases, with 20 bases remaining between them. The CDR3 nucleotides are TGTGCCAGCAGCCTAAGCCGCGGGGCGGGGACCTCCTACGAGCAGTACTTC. This sequence encodes CASSLSRGAGTSYEQYF. The entire variable domain, with the rest obtained from reference TRBV7-4 and TRBJ2-7, is as follows: GAGVSQSPRYKVAKRGRDVALRCDSISGHVTLYWYRQTLGQGSEVLTYSQSDAQRDKSGRPSGRFSAERPERSVSTLKIQRTEQGDSAVYLCASSLSRGAGTSYEQYFGPGTRLTVT.

The J gene is TRBJ1-1, the V gene TRBV6-6; no definite D call. Germline values: CDR1 MNHNY, CDR2 SVGAGI (reference sequence). V gave up 3 bases and J gave up 1 base, with 9 bases separating them. This CDR3 is built from 14 residues. The CDR3 DNA reads as TGTGCCAGCAGTTATGGCTCAGGGAACACTGAAGCTTTCTTT. Residues: CASSYGSGNTEAFF.

The chain recombines TRBV10-3 with TRBJ2-2; 9 nucleotides agree with TRBD2. CDR3 length: 16 residues. Germline CDR1 is ENHRY and CDR2 is SYGVKD. V lost 3 bases to trimming and J lost 0 bases; unmatched junction nucleotides: 2. The CDR3 is CAISDIAGANTGELFF. Here the CDR3 DNA reads TGTGCCATCAGTGATATAGCGGGGGCGAACACCGGGGAGCTGTTTTTT.

The chain links TRBV7-6 to TRBJ2-2, with D tentatively TRBD2 (5 bases). This CDR3 is 15 amino acids long. V shed 6 bases and J shed 0 bases, with 11 bases lying between them. CDR1 and CDR2 from the germline V gene are SGHVS and FNYEAQ. CDR3 bases: TGTGCCAGCAGAGTCGGGGATGCGAACACCGGGGAGCTGTTTTTT. Translated, it gives CASRVGDANTGELFF.

The chain couples TRBV2 to TRBJ1-1, with 9 bases matching TRBD1. Germline CDR1 is SNHLY and CDR2 is FYNNEI. J gave up 7 bases and V 2 bases, and 5 bases lay outside the gene matches. CDR3 length equals 14 residues. CDR3 in amino acids: CASSERWTGDEAFF. Here the CDR3 DNA reads TGTGCCAGCAGTGAAAGATGGACAGGGGATGAAGCTTTCTTT.

The chain employs TRBV5-1 and TRBJ1-1; tentative D call: TRBD1 (6 bases). This CDR3 comprises 16 residues. Deletions cut 4 bases from V and 2 bases from J, with 18 bases between. Per germline, CDR1 SGHRS and CDR2 YFSETQ. The CDR3 sequence: CASSHPRDTLNTEAFF. The CDR3 nucleotides read TGCGCCAGCAGCCATCCCCGGGACACCTTAAACACTGAAGCTTTCTTT. The full variable domain, with the rest looked up from reference TRBV5-1 and TRBJ1-1, is KAGVTQTPRYLIKTRGQQVTLSCSPISGHRSVSWYQQTPGQGLQFLFEYFSETQRNKGNFPGRFSGRQFSNSRSEMNVSTLELGDSALYLCASSHPRDTLNTEAFFGQGTRLTVV.

The chain uses TRBV3-1 and TRBJ1-1, with D uncertain. The V and J ends lost 2 bases and 5 bases respectively, with 12 bases between them. The CDR3 consists of 14 residues. Germline CDR1 is LGHDT and CDR2 is YNNKEL (reference sequence). CDR3 sequence reads: CASSQTLGWTEAFF. In DNA form, the CDR3 reads TGTGCCAGCAGCCAAACCTTGGGGTGGACTGAAGCTTTCTTT.

J is TRBJ1-1 and V is TRBV7-9, with D hard to call. V was clipped by 6 bases and J by 8 bases, with 13 bases between them. CDR1 is SEHNR, CDR2 FQNEAQ, per germline (reference sequence). The CDR3 is 12 amino acids. CDR3 loop: CASSPRLYEAFF. CDR3 sequence (DNA): TGTGCCAGCAGTCCTAGACTGTACGAAGCTTTCTTT. Based on the CDR3 plus reference TRBV7-9 and TRBJ1-1, the full variable domain is DTGVSQNPRHKITKRGQNVTFRCDPISEHNRLYWYRQTLGQGPEFLTYFQNEAQLEKSRLLSDRFSAERPKGSFSTLEIQRTEQGDSAMYLCASSPRLYEAFFGQGTRLTVV.

This clonotype appeared a few times. The genes are TRBV20-1 and TRBJ2-7; a possible D gene is TRBD1 (5 bases). Per germline, CDR1 DFQATT and CDR2 SNEGSKA (reference sequence). V was shortened by 3 bases and J by 4 bases, with 13 bases between the two germline ends. The CDR3 is made up of 13 amino acids. The CDR3 spells CSASQGRGYEQYF. The DNA of the CDR3 is TGCAGTGCTAGCCAGGGAAGGGGTTACGAGCAGTACTTC.

This CDR3 reads CASSLGSGGSKDTQYF. The DNA of the CDR3 is TGTGCCAGCAGCTTAGGGTCGGGCGGGAGTAAGGATACGCAGTATTTT. This sequence joins TRBV7-9 and TRBJ2-3, with 7 bases that match TRBD2. This CDR3 has 16 residues. The V gene's germline CDR1 is SEHNR and CDR2 FQNEAQ (reference sequence). V shed 1 base, J shed 6 bases, and the junction held 10 bases outside the gene matches.

This clonotype was seen only a few times. The V call is TRBV7-7, the J call TRBJ2-1, with TRBD1 matching 8 bases. This CDR3 is built from 17 residues. Per germline, CDR1 SSHAT and CDR2 FNYEAQ (reference sequence). V was clipped by 5 bases and J by 7 bases; unmatched bases: 16. The CDR3 sequence is CASSPGVDRDIGNEQFF. The CDR3 DNA sequence: TGTGCCAGCAGCCCAGGGGTGGACAGGGACATTGGGAATGAGCAGTTCTTC.

This clonotype was seen a few times. The chain employs TRBV5-1 and TRBJ2-1; no reliable D call. V dropped 4 bases and J dropped 3 bases, with 11 bases sitting between them. The CDR3 runs to 14 residues. The germline V gene encodes CDR1 SGHRS and CDR2 YFSETQ. The CDR3 here is CASSDRPSYNEQFF. The CDR3, as DNA: TGCGCCAGCAGCGATCGACCTAGCTACAATGAGCAGTTCTTC.

This clonotype was observed a handful of times. The rearrangement links TRBV7-8 to TRBJ1-1; tentatively, D is TRBD1 (5 bases). Germline V gene sequence: CDR1 SGHVS, CDR2 FQNEAQ. The germline V and J ends were trimmed by 0 bases and 11 bases, with 10 bases remaining between them. The CDR3 length is 12 residues. DNA of the CDR3: TGTGCCAGCAGCTTAGCGGGGGAGTTTGCTTTCTTT. Protein sequence: CASSLAGEFAFF.

This sequence joins TRBV7-2 and TRBJ1-1; D gene unclear. CDR1 and CDR2 (germline): SGHTA, FQGNSA. The CDR3 covers 15 residues. Trimming took off 1 base at V and 0 bases at J, with 9 bases between the two ends. The CDR3 coding sequence is TGTGCCAGCAGCTTAGACCCGGTAATGAACACTGAAGCTTTCTTT. This translates into CASSLDPVMNTEAFF. Filled out from reference TRBV7-2 and TRBJ1-1, the complete variable domain reads GAGVSQSPSNKVTEKGKDVELRCDPISGHTALYWYRQSLGQGLEFLIYFQGNSAPDKSGLPSDRFSAERTGGSVSTLTIQRTQQEDSAVYLCASSLDPVMNTEAFFGQGTRLTVV.

The rearrangement joins TRBV19 to TRBJ1-1; maybe TRBD1 (5 bases). Germline CDR1 is LNHDA and CDR2 is SQIVND (reference sequence). V lost 5 bases and J lost 5, with 18 bases in between. The CDR3 contains 15 residues. CDR3 amino acids: CASSDDDGASTEAFF. CDR3 coding DNA: TGTGCCAGTAGTGATGATGACGGGGCGTCGACTGAAGCTTTCTTT.

This chain links TRBV5-1 with TRBJ2-5, with 11 nucleotides matching TRBD2. This CDR3 contains 19 residues. Per germline, CDR1 SGHRS and CDR2 YFSETQ. V was clipped by 0 bases and J by 0 bases; unmatched bases: 10. The CDR3 loop reads CASSLALAGGFSYQETQYF. The CDR3, as DNA: TGCGCCAGCAGCTTGGCTCTAGCGGGAGGATTTTCGTACCAAGAGACCCAGTACTTC.

This chain links TRBV29-1 with TRBJ1-3; the D is unclear. V lost 0 bases to trimming and J lost 0 bases, with 18 bases between them. The CDR3 is 18 residues long. Germline values: CDR1 SQVTM, CDR2 ANQGSEA. In DNA, the CDR3 is TGCAGCGTTGAAGATCTGGAGAAGGTTGGGGTCTCTGGAAACACCATATATTTT. Its protein product is CSVEDLEKVGVSGNTIYF.

The genes are TRBV15 and TRBJ2-7, with D hard to call. Germline values: CDR1 LNHNV, CDR2 YYDKDF (reference sequence). CDR3 length: 17 amino acids. V shed 0 bases and J shed 6 bases, with 21 bases lying between them. The CDR3 sequence is CATSRDGSRTLRSEQYF. CDR3 sequence (DNA): TGTGCCACCAGCAGAGATGGTAGCCGAACCCTTCGCTCCGAGCAGTACTTC.

This clonotype came up a few times. The chain uses TRBV7-8 and TRBJ1-1; the match to TRBD1 covers 8 bases. Germline CDR1 is SGHVS and CDR2 is FQNEAQ. The junction had 11 bases not matched to a gene; V was cut back by 2 bases and J by 6 bases. The CDR3 has 16 amino acids. For the CDR3, the DNA is TGTGCCAGCAGCTTATTGGGACCAGGGGGCGTTCCTGAAGCTTTCTTT. This gives the protein CASSLLGPGGVPEAFF. The complete variable domain, with remaining parts taken from reference TRBV7-8 and TRBJ1-1, reads GAGVSQSPRYKVAKRGQDVALRCDPISGHVSLFWYQQALGQGPEFLTYFQNEAQLDKSGLPSDRFFAERPEGSVSTLKIQRTQQEDSAVYLCASSLLGPGGVPEAFFGQGTRLTVV.

This clonotype was counted only a few times. V is TRBV18 and J is TRBJ2-1, with 10 bases lining up with TRBD1. The CDR3 length is 15 residues. The germline CDR1 and CDR2 sequences are KGHSH and LQKENI. V was clipped by 6 bases and J by 5 bases; unmatched bases: 7. The CDR3 spells CASSPTGGENNEQFF. The CDR3 bases are TGTGCCAGCTCGCCGACAGGGGGCGAAAACAATGAGCAGTTCTTC.

This sequence joins TRBV24-1 and TRBJ2-5; TRBD1 or TRBD2 may be the D gene (6 bases each). This CDR3 has 16 residues. Trimming pared 0 bases from V and 5 bases from J, leaving 15 bases between. Germline V gene sequence: CDR1 KGHDR, CDR2 SFDVKD. CDR3 in amino acids: CATSDLTRGGDETQYF. The DNA of the CDR3 is TGTGCCACCAGTGATTTGACCAGGGGAGGTGACGAGACCCAGTACTTC.

V gene TRBV20-1 combines with J gene TRBJ2-7; D call uncertain. V lost 4 bases to trimming and J lost 3 bases, with 13 bases between them. CDR1 and CDR2 (germline): DFQATT, SNEGSKA (reference sequence). The CDR3 is 13 amino acids. The CDR3 DNA reads TGCAGTGCTACCGCGTTGACCGACTACGAGCAGTACTTC. Its protein is CSATALTDYEQYF.